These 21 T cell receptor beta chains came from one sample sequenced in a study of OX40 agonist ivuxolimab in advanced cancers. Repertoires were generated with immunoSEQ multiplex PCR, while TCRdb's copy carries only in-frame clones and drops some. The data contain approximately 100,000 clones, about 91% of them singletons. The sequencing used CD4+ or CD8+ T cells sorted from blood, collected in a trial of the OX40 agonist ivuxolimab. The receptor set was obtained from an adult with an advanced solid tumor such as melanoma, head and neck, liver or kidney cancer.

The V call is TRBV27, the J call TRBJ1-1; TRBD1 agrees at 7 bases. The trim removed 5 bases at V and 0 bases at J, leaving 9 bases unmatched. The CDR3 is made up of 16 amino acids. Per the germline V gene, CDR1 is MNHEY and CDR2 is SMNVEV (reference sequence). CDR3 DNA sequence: TGTGCCAGCAGTCAACCGGGACAGCCCATGAACACTGAAGCTTTCTTT. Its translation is CASSQPGQPMNTEAFF.

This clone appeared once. The chain's CDR3 is CAYHRERTEAFF. CDR3 bases: TGTGCATACCACCGGGAACGCACTGAAGCTTTCTTT. The V and J genes are TRBV30 and TRBJ1-1; D is undetermined. The CDR3 contains 12 residues. CDR1 and CDR2 (germline): GTSNPN, SVGIG (reference sequence). Together with reference TRBV30 and TRBJ1-1, the CDR3 gives the full variable domain: SQTIHQWPATLVQPVGSPLSLECTVEGTSNPNLYWYRQAAGRGLQLLFYSVGIGQISSEVPQNLSASRPQDRQFILSSKKLLLSDSGFYLCAYHRERTEAFFGQGTRLTVV.

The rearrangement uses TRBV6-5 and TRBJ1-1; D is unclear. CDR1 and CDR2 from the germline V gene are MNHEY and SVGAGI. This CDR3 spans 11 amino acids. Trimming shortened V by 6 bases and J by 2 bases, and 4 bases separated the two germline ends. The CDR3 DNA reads TGTGCCAGCAGCCCAAACACTGAAGCTTTCTTT. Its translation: CASSPNTEAFF.

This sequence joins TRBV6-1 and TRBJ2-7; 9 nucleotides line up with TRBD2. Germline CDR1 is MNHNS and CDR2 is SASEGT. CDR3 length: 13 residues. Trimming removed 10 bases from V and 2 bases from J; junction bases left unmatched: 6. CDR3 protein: CATGLAGTYEQYF. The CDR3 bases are TGTGCCACGGGGCTAGCGGGAACCTACGAGCAGTACTTC.

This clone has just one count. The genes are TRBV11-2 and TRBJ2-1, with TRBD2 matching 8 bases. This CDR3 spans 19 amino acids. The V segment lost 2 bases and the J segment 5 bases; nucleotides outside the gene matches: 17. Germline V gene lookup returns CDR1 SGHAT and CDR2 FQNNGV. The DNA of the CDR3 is TGTGCCAGCAGCTTAAGGGCCCCGGGACTAGAAACATGGCACAATGAGCAGTTCTTC. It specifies CASSLRAPGLETWHNEQFF.

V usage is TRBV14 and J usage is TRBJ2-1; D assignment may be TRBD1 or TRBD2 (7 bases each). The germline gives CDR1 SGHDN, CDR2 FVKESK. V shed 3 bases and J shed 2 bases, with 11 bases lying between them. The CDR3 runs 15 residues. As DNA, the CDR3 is TGTGCCAGCAGCCACCAGGGGGGGCCCTACAATGAGCAGTTCTTC. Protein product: CASSHQGGPYNEQFF. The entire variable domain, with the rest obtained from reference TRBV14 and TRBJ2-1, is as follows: EAGVTQFPSHSVIEKGQTVTLRCDPISGHDNLYWYRRVMGKEIKFLLHFVKESKQDESGMPNNRFLAERTGGTYSTLKVQPAELEDSGVYFCASSHQGGPYNEQFFGPGTRLTVL.

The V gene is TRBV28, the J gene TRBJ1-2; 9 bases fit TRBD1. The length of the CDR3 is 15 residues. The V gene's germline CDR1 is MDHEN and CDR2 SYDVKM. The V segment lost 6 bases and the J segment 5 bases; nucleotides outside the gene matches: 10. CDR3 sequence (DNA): TGTGCCAGCAGCCTCACAGGGGGCGGGGGGTATGGCTACACCTTC. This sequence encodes CASSLTGGGGYGYTF.

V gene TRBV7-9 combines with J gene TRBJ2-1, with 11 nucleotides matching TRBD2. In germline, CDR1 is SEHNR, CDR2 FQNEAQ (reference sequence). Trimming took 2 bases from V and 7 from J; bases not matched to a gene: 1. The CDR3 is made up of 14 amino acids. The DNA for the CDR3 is TGTGCCAGCAGCTTACTAGCGGGAGGAAATGAGCAGTTCTTC. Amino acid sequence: CASSLLAGGNEQFF.

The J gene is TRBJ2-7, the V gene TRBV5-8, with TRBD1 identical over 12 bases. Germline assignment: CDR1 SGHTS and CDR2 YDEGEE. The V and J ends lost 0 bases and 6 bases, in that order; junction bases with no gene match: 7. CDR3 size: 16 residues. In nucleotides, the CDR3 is TGTGCCAGCAGCTTGGTGTTCGGGACAGGGGGCGTCGAGCAGTACTTC. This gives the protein CASSLVFGTGGVEQYF.

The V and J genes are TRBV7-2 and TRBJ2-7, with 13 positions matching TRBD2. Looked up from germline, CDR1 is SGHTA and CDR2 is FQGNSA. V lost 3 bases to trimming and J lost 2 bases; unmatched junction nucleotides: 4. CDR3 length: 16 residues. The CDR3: CASSFLLAGGPYEQYF. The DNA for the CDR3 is TGTGCCAGCAGCTTCTTACTAGCGGGGGGGCCCTACGAGCAGTACTTC.

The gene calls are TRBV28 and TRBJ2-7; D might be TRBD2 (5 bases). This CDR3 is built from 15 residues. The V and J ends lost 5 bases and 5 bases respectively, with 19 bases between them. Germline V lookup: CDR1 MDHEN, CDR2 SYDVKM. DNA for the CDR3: TGTGCCAGCAGTCTTCCTCGGGGTCTGAGCGACGAGCAGTACTTC. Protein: CASSLPRGLSDEQYF.

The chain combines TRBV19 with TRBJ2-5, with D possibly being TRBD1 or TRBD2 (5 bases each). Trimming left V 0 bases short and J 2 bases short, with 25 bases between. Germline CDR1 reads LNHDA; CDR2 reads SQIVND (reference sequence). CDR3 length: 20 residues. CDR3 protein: CASSIDYSAAAGTNQETQYF. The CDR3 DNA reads TGTGCCAGTAGTATAGATTACAGTGCGGCGGCAGGGACGAATCAAGAGACCCAGTACTTC.

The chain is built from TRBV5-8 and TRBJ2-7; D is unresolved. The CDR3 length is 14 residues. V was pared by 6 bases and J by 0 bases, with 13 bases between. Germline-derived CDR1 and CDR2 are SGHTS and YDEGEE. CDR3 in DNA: TGTGCCAGCACCAAAGGACGGTACTCCTACGAGCAGTACTTC. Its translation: CASTKGRYSYEQYF.

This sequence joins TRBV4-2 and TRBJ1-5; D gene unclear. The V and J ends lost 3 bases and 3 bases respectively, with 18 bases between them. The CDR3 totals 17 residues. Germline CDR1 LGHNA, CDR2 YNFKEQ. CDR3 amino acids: CASSQDGVSWDNQPQHF. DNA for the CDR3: TGTGCCAGCAGCCAGGACGGGGTTTCATGGGACAATCAGCCCCAGCATTTT.

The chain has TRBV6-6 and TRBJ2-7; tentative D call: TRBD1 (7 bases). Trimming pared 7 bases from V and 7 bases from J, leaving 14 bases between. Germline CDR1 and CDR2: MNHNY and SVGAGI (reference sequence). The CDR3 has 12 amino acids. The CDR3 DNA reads TGTGCCAGCACTGAGGGGGCGGGGGAGCAGTACTTC. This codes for CASTEGAGEQYF.

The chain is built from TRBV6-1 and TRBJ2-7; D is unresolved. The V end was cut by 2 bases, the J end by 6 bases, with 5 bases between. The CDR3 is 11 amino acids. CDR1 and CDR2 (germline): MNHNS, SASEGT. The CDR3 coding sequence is TGTGCCAGCAGTGAACCGTCCGAGCAGTACTTC. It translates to CASSEPSEQYF.

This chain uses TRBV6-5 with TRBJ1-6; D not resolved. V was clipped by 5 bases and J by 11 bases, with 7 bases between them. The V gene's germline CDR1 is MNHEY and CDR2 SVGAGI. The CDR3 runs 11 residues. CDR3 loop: CASSEVAPLHF. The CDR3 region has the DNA TGTGCCAGCAGTGAGGTGGCACCCCTCCACTTT.

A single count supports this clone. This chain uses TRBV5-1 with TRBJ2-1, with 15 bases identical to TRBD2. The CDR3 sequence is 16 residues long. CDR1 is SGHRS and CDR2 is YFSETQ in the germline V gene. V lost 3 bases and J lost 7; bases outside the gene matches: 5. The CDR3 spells CASSSGGLAGGNEQFF. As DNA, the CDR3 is TGCGCCAGCAGCTCCGGCGGACTAGCGGGAGGGAATGAGCAGTTCTTC.

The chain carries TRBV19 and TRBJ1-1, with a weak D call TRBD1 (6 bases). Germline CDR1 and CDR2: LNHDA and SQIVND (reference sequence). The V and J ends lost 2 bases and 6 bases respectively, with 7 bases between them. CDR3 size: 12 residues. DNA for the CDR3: TGTGCCAGTAGTATAAGACAGGCTGAAGCTTTCTTT. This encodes CASSIRQAEAFF.

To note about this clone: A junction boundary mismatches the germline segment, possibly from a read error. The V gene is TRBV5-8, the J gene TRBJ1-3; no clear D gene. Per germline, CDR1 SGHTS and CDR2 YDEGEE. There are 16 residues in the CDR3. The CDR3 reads CASTLFPASSGNTIYF. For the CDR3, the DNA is TGTGCCAGCACCTTGTTCCCGGCCTCCTCTGGAAACACCATATATTTT.

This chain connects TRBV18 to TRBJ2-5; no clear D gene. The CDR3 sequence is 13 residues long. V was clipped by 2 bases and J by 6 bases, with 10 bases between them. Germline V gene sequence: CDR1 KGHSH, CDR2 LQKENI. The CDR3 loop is CASSPWSPKTQYF. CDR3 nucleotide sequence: TGTGCCAGCTCACCATGGAGTCCGAAGACCCAGTACTTC.